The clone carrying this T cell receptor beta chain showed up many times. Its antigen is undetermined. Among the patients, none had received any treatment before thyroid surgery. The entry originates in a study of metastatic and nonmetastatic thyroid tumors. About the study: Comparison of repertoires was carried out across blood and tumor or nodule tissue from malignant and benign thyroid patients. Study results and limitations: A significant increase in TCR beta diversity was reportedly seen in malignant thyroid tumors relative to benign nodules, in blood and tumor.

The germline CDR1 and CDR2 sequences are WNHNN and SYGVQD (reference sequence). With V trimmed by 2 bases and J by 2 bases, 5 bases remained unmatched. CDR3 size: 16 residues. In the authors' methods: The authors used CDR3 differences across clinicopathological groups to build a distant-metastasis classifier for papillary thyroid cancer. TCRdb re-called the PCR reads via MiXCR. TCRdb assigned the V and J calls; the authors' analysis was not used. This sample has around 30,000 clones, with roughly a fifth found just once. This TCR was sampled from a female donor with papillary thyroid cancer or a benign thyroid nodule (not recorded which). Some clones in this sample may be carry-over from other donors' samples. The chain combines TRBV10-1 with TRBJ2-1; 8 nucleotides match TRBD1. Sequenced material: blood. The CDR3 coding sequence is TGCGCCAGCAGTGAGGGACAGGGTGGCGCCTACAATGAGCAGTTCTTC. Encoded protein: CASSEGQGGAYNEQFF.